This T cell receptor (beta chain) was captured in a study of blood T cell repertoires in COVID-19. About the research overall: Acute and convalescent COVID-19 samples came from the United States, Italy and Spain. The cDNA or gDNA used as material had been derived from T cells, B-cell-depleted T cells, or PBMCs.

Assay used: immunoSEQ multiplex PCR; TCRdb lists only in-frame clones, some missing. The sample contains 300,000 to 400,000 clones, approximately 90% of which appear only once. This CDR3 comprises 15 residues. The ends were cut back, 5 bases at V and 0 bases at J, with 12 bases in the middle. Germline V lookup: CDR1 SGHRS, CDR2 YFSETQ. The V and J genes are TRBV5-1 and TRBJ2-1; a possible D gene is TRBD2 (5 bases). The origin of this receptor is a woman between 18 and 29 years old who had recovered from COVID-19. The specimen sequenced was peripheral blood. For the CDR3, the DNA is TGCGCCAGCAGGACCAGCGGTAGCTCCTACAATGAGCAGTTCTTC. This gives the protein CASRTSGSSYNEQFF.